The TCR beta chain described here comes from a study of blood T cell repertoires in COVID-19. About the study: Italy, Spain and the United States were the sources of the convalescent and acute COVID-19 samples.

This clone was observed a handful of times. Across about 22 US areas, participants ranged in age from about 18 to 90 years. Clinical histories supplied by participants themselves formed the basis of cohort assignment. Germline CDR1 SEHNR, CDR2 FQNEAQ (reference sequence). This CDR3 has 15 residues. V lost 4 bases and J 5 bases, leaving 17 bases between the germline ends. Study processing details: The authors estimated nucleated cell counts from reference gene primer amplification. Using immunoSEQ multiplex PCR, the repertoire was profiled, and TCRdb retains in-frame clones only, with some absent. That table supplies the V and J calls and clone size; D and trimming were determined from the DNA. The sample records about 140,000 clones, 70% to 90% being singletons.

Material: PBMCs or T cells enriched from blood (not recorded which). The source of this sequence is a woman aged 45-65 years with acute COVID-19. This rearrangement joins TRBV7-9 to TRBJ1-1; D may be TRBD1 (6 bases). The CDR3 loop is CASSSGVGAGTEAFF. The CDR3 DNA reads TGTGCCAGCAGCTCCGGAGTGGGGGCTGGTACTGAAGCTTTCTTT.